The 14 T cell receptor beta chains in this list originate from one sample, sequenced in a study of T cells in localized non-small cell lung cancer. The method was immunoSEQ multiplex PCR; TCRdb's version includes in-frame clones alone and lacks a portion of them. The table shows 20,000 to 30,000 clones, with 65% to 90% occurring only once. Material: peripheral blood, obtained before any cancer treatment. The receptors were sampled from a female donor aged 60 or older with stage I lung adenocarcinoma.

The chain carries TRBV6-1 and TRBJ1-4, with D perhaps TRBD1 (5 bases). This CDR3 has 14 residues. V lost 4 bases to trimming and J lost 6 bases, with 12 bases between them. CDR1 is MNHNS and CDR2 is SASEGT in the germline V gene. The CDR3 reads CASSAPSRDEKLFF. CDR3 DNA: TGTGCCAGCAGTGCCCCCTCCAGGGATGAAAAACTGTTTTTT.

The chain joins TRBV18 to TRBJ1-6; D is undetermined. This CDR3 region has 14 residues. Trimming removed 4 bases from V and 7 bases from J, with 11 bases in between. Germline values: CDR1 KGHSH, CDR2 LQKENI. CDR3 region: CASSQVGKNSPLHF. The CDR3 DNA reads TGTGCCAGCTCACAGGTCGGCAAAAATTCACCCCTCCACTTT.

The gene calls are TRBV29-1 and TRBJ2-1; 9 nucleotides align to TRBD1. Germline V gives CDR1 SQVTM, CDR2 ANQGSEA. Trimming cost V 6 bases and J 6 bases; bases outside gene matches: 12. The CDR3 runs to 15 residues. The CDR3 here is CSVPSDDRGGNEQFF. The CDR3 DNA follows: TGCAGCGTCCCTTCCGATGACAGGGGGGGCAATGAGCAGTTCTTC.

V gene TRBV27 combines with J gene TRBJ1-3; D might be TRBD1 (5 bases). This CDR3 spans 14 amino acids. Germline loops: CDR1 MNHEY, CDR2 SMNVEV (reference sequence). Trimming took off 8 bases at V and 0 bases at J, with 11 bases between the two ends. CDR3 amino acids: CASAGGGSGNTIYF. As DNA, the CDR3 is TGTGCCAGCGCTGGGGGGGGCTCTGGAAACACCATATATTTT.

This clone was recorded a few times. The CDR3 reads CASSLELYTEAFF. The CDR3 DNA sequence: TGTGCCAGCAGCTTAGAATTGTACACTGAAGCTTTCTTT. The rearrangement links TRBV7-2 to TRBJ1-1, with no clear D. V was shortened by 1 base and J by 3 bases, with 6 bases between the two germline ends. CDR3 length: 13 amino acids. Per germline, CDR1 SGHTA and CDR2 FQGNSA.

This chain uses TRBV19 with TRBJ1-4, with unresolved D. Germline lookup yields CDR1 LNHDA and CDR2 SQIVND (reference sequence). This CDR3 contains 12 residues. V was trimmed by 3 bases and J by 6 bases, leaving 5 bases between them. The CDR3 sequence: CASSIGDEKLFF. Written as DNA, the CDR3 is TGTGCCAGTAGTATCGGGGATGAAAAACTGTTTTTT.

The chain employs TRBV19 and TRBJ1-4; no clear D gene. Germline assignment: CDR1 LNHDA and CDR2 SQIVND (reference sequence). This CDR3 contains 14 residues. Deletions cut 7 bases from V and 4 bases from J, with 13 bases between. In DNA form, the CDR3 reads TGTGCCAGTAAATTAACAGAAAATAATGAAAAACTGTTTTTT. It translates to CASKLTENNEKLFF.

This chain links TRBV6-1 with TRBJ2-5; TRBD2 agrees at 7 bases. V shed 0 bases, J shed 2 bases, and the junction held 3 bases outside the gene matches. The CDR3 contains 15 residues. The germline V gene encodes CDR1 MNHNS and CDR2 SASEGT. The CDR3: CASSEAGGLQETQYF. CDR3 nucleotides: TGTGCCAGCAGTGAAGCGGGAGGGCTGCAAGAGACCCAGTACTTC.

This clone occurred a few times. The CDR3 loop is CASSPNGATNEKLFF. The DNA of the CDR3 is TGTGCCAGCAGCCCGAACGGGGCAACTAATGAAAAACTGTTTTTT. The gene calls are TRBV5-4 and TRBJ1-4; D not resolved. V was pared by 4 bases and J by 0 bases, with 10 bases between. This CDR3 contains 15 residues. CDR1 and CDR2 (germline): SGHNT, YYREEE (reference sequence).

The chain links TRBV9 to TRBJ1-2; unclear D gene. The CDR3 has 13 residues. Germline V gives CDR1 SGDLS, CDR2 YYNGEE. Trimming shortened V by 0 bases and J by 8 bases, and 11 bases separated the two germline ends. For the CDR3, the DNA is TGTGCCAGCAGCGTAGGGAGGGTCGGAGGCTACACCTTC. Protein product: CASSVGRVGGYTF.

The chain has TRBV9 and TRBJ2-5; 11 bases align to TRBD2. This CDR3 spans 19 amino acids. With V trimmed by 4 bases and J by 4 bases, 18 bases remained unmatched. The germline gives CDR1 SGDLS, CDR2 YYNGEE. This chain's CDR3 is CASSSRLAGGLLERETQYF. The CDR3 coding sequence is TGTGCCAGCAGCTCCAGGCTAGCGGGAGGCCTATTGGAGAGAGAGACCCAGTACTTC.

This clone is a singleton in its sample. V usage is TRBV19 and J usage is TRBJ1-4; a weak D match, TRBD1 (5 bases). The CDR3 has 12 residues. V lost 5 bases, J lost 6 bases, and 7 bases lay in between. From germline, CDR1 is LNHDA and CDR2 SQIVND (reference sequence). The CDR3 nucleotides are TGTGCCAGTAGTGCCAGGGATGAAAAACTGTTTTTT. Protein: CASSARDEKLFF.

This chain joins TRBV27 and TRBJ1-1; D possibly corresponds to TRBD1 (5 bases). V lost 4 bases and J lost 3, with 12 bases in between. CDR3 length equals 14 residues. Per the germline V gene, CDR1 is MNHEY and CDR2 is SMNVEV (reference sequence). The CDR3: CASSSPFRDTEAFF. The DNA of the CDR3 is TGTGCCAGCAGTTCACCCTTCAGGGACACTGAAGCTTTCTTT.

The chain uses TRBV19 and TRBJ2-7; 8 nucleotides line up with TRBD2. J was trimmed by 6 bases and V by 3 bases; bases with no gene match: 10. The CDR3 runs 15 residues. CDR1 is LNHDA and CDR2 is SQIVND in the germline V gene (reference sequence). Here the CDR3 reads CASSIARGTRSEQYF. CDR3 DNA: TGTGCCAGTAGTATTGCCCGTGGGACTAGAAGCGAGCAGTACTTC.